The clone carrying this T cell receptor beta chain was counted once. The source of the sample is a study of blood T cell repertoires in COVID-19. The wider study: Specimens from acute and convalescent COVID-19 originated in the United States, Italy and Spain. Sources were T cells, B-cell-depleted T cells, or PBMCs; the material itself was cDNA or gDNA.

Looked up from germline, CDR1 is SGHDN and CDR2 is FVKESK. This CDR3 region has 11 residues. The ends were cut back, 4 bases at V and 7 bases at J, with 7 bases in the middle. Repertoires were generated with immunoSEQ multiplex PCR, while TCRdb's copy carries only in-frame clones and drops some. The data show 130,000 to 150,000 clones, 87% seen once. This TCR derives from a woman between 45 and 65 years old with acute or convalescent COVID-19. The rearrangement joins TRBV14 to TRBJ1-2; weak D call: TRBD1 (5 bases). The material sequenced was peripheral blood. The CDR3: CASSPGFGYTF. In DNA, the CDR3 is TGTGCCAGCAGCCCAGGGTTTGGCTACACCTTC.